Described below is a single T cell receptor (beta chain) sequence and its context. Its antigen remains unidentified. The authors distributed each subset's genomic DNA evenly over several immunoSEQ plates. TCRdb's copy holds only in-frame clones and misses some; the assay was immunoSEQ multiplex PCR. The sample holds roughly 1,000,000 clones, 78% seen once. This sample was taken from a study of shared clonotypes between healthy human individuals. Donors were healthy HIV-negative adults without recent acute infections or vaccinations. Partitioning of CD4+ cells yielded a CD45RA+ naive subset and a CD45RA-negative memory subset. Study-level findings and limits: Though the depth was large, rarefaction showed that sorted-subset sequencing was incomplete.

The germline gives CDR1 SGHNT, CDR2 YYREEE (reference sequence). V was clipped by 3 bases and J by 4 bases; unmatched bases: 8. The CDR3 totals 15 residues. This clonotype originated in a man between 18 and 29 years old in good health. Some clones in this sample may be carry-over from other donors' samples. The sequenced sample consisted of memory CD4+ T cells from PBMCs. Stated subset: CD45RA-negative fraction. The rearrangement joins TRBV5-4 to TRBJ2-7; 9 nucleotides match TRBD2. CDR3 nucleotide sequence: TGTGCCAGCAGCTCCCAGCGGGAGGAGGCGTACGAGCAGTACTTC. Translation: CASSSQREEAYEQYF.